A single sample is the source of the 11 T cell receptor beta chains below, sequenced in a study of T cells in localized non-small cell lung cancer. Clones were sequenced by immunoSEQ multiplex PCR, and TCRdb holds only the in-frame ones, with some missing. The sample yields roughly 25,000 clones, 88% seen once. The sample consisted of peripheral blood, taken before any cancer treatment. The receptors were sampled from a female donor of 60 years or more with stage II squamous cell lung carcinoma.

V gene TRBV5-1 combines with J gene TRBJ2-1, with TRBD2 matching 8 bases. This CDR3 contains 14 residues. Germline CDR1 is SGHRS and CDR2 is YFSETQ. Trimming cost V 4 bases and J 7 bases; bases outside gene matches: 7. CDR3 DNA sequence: TGCGCCAGCAGCGGGGGACTAGAGTTGAATGAGCAGTTCTTC. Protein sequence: CASSGGLELNEQFF.

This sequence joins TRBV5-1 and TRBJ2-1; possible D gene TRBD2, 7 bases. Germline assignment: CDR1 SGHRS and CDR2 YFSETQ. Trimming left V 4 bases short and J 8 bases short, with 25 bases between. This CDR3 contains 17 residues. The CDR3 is CASSPVGGRQNFDEQFF. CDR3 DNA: TGCGCCAGCAGCCCGGTGGGGGGGCGTCAAAATTTCGATGAGCAGTTCTTC. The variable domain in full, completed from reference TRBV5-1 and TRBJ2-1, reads KAGVTQTPRYLIKTRGQQVTLSCSPISGHRSVSWYQQTPGQGLQFLFEYFSETQRNKGNFPGRFSGRQFSNSRSEMNVSTLELGDSALYLCASSPVGGRQNFDEQFFGPGTRLTVL.

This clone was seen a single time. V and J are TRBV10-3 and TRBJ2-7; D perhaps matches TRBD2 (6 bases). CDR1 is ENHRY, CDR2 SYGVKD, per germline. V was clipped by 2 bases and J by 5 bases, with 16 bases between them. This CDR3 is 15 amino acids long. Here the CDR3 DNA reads TGTGCCATCAGTGAGCGAGGAGGGGAAGTCGACGAGCAGTACTTC. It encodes CAISERGGEVDEQYF.

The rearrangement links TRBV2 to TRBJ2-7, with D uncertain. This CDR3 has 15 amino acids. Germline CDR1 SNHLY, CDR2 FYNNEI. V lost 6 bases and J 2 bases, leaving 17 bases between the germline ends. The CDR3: CASRDFPDGPYEQYF. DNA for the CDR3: TGTGCCAGCAGGGATTTCCCAGACGGCCCCTACGAGCAGTACTTC.

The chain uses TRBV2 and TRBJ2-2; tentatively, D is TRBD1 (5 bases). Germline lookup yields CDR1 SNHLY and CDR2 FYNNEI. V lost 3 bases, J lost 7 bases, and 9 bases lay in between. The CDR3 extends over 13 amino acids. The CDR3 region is CASSDQGGGELFF. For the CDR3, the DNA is TGTGCCAGCAGTGACCAGGGTGGCGGGGAGCTGTTTTTT.

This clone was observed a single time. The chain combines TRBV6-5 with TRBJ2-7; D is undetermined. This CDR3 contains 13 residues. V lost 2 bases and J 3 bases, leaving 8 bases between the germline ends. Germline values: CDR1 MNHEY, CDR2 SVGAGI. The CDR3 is CASSYDINYEQYF. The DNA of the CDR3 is TGTGCCAGCAGTTACGACATAAACTACGAGCAGTACTTC.

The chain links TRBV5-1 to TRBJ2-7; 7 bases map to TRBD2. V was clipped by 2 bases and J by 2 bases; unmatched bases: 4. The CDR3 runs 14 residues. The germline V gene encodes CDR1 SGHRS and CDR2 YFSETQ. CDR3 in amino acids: CASSLRSGPYEQYF. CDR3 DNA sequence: TGCGCCAGCAGCTTACGTAGCGGGCCCTACGAGCAGTACTTC.

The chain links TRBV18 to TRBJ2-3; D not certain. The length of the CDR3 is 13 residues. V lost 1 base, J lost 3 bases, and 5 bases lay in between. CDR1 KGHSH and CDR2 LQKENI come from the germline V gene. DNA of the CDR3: TGTGCCAGCTCACCACTGTGGACAGATACGCAGTATTTT. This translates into CASSPLWTDTQYF.

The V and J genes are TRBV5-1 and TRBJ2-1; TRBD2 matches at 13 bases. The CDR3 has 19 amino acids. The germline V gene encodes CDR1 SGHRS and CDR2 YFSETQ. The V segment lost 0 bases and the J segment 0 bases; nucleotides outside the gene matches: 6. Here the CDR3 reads CASSLDGLAGAYSYNEQFF. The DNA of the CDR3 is TGCGCCAGCAGCTTGGATGGACTAGCGGGGGCTTACTCCTACAATGAGCAGTTCTTC.

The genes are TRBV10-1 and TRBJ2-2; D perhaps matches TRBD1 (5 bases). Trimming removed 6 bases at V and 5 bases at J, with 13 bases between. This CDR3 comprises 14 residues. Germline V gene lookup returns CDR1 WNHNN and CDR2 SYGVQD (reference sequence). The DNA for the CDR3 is TGCGCCAGCAGCCCGATGGCAGGGACCGGGGAGCTGTTTTTT. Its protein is CASSPMAGTGELFF.

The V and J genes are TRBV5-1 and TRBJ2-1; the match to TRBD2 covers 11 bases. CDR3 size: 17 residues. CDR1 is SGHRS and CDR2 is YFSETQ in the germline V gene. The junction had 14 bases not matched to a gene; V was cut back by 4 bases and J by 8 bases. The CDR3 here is CASSRGTSGPTWDEQFF. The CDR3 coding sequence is TGCGCCAGCAGCCGGGGGACTAGCGGACCTACCTGGGATGAGCAGTTCTTC.